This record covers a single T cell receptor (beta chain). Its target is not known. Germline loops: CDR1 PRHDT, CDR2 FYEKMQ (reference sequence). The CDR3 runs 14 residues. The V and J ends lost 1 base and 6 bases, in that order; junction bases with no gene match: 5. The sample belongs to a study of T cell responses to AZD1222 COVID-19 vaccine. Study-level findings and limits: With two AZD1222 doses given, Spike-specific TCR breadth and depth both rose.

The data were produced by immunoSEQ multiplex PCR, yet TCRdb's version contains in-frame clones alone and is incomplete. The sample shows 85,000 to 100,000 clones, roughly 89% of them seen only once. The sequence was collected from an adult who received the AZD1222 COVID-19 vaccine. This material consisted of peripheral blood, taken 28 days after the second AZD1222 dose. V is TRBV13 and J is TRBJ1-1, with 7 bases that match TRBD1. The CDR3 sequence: CASSLDRQGAEAFF. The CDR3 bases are TGTGCCAGCAGCTTAGACCGGCAGGGGGCTGAAGCTTTCTTT.